This T cell receptor (beta chain) comes out of a study of shared clonotypes between healthy human individuals. V was pared by 4 bases and J by 4 bases, with 14 bases between. Germline lookup yields CDR1 SGHKS and CDR2 YYEKEE (reference sequence). The CDR3 covers 14 residues. Naive CD8 cells lacked CD45RO and underwent positive selection for CCR7, leaving out terminally differentiated effector memory CD45RA+ cells. Data came from immunoSEQ multiplex PCR; TCRdb stores just in-frame clones and leaves some out. The sample carries roughly 2 million clones, about 95% recorded once. The receptor was derived from a man between 18 and 35 years old in good health. Material: naive CD8+ T cells sorted from blood. The rearrangement joins TRBV5-5 to TRBJ1-2; no clear D. The CDR3 here is CASSAPRASYGYTF. Written as DNA, the CDR3 is TGTGCCAGCAGCGCCCCCCGGGCAAGCTATGGCTACACCTTC.